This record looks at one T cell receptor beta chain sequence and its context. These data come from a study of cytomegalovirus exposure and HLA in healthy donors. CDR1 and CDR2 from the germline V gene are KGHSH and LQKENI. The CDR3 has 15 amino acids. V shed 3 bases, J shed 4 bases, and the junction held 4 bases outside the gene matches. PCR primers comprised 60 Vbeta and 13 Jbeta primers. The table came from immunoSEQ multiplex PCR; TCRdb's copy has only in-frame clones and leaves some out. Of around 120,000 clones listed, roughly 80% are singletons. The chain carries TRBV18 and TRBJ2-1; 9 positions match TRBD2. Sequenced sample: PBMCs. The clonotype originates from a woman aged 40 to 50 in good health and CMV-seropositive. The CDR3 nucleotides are TGTGCCAGCTCACCCCCGACTAGCGGATACAATGAGCAGTTCTTC. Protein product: CASSPPTSGYNEQFF. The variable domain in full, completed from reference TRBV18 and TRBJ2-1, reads NAGVMQNPRHLVRRRGQEARLRCSPMKGHSHVYWYRQLPEEGLKFMVYLQKENIIDESGMPKERFSAEFPKEGPSILRIQQVVRGDSAAYFCASSPPTSGYNEQFFGPGTRLTVL.